This TCR beta chain was profiled in a study of PD-L1 blockade in urothelial cancer. Time point indicated: peripheral blood 6 weeks after treatment start. The assay was immunoSEQ multiplex PCR, and TCRdb's table has in-frame clones only and misses some. The sample lists fewer than 90,000 clones, 80% to 95% occurring once. The CDR3 runs 14 residues. Germline V gives CDR1 SGHRS, CDR2 YFSETQ. V was trimmed by 3 bases and J by 2 bases, leaving 8 bases between them. The sequence was obtained from a woman over 75 with urothelial cancer. The sample consisted of PBMCs, taken around atezolizumab (anti-PD-L1) treatment. The chain has TRBV5-1 and TRBJ2-2, with D possibly matching TRBD2 (5 bases). The CDR3 coding sequence is TGCGCCAGCAGCTACGGGGTTAACACCGGGGAGCTGTTTTTT. Residues: CASSYGVNTGELFF.